This T cell receptor beta chain is drawn from a study of identical twins. This clonotype has only a few counts. The target antigen is unknown. TCRdb processed the 5' RACE reads anew with MiXCR; each CDR3 protein has one entry. The table has 450,000 to 500,000 distinct CDR3 sequences, roughly an eighth seen once. Study findings and constraints: Low generation probability was overrepresented in out-of-frame alpha sequences shared by twins.

These data also featured in a second study, about yellow fever vaccine responses in identical twins.

Source material: CD4+ T cells sorted from blood. This clonotype was obtained from a woman between 18 and 30 years old in good health.

CDR3 sequence (DNA): TGCGCCAGCAGCTTGGACGGGGGCGCGGGTACTGAAGCTTTCTTT. Translated, it gives CASSLDGGAGTEAFF. The chain is built from TRBV5-1 and TRBJ1-1, with D perhaps matching TRBD1 (6 bases). The CDR3 runs to 15 residues. Trimming left V 0 bases short and J 5 bases short, with 14 bases between. Germline CDR1 reads SGHRS; CDR2 reads YFSETQ. The whole variable domain, remainder taken from reference TRBV5-1 and TRBJ1-1, is KAGVTQTPRYLIKTRGQQVTLSCSPISGHRSVSWYQQTPGQGLQFLFEYFSETQRNKGNFPGRFSGRQFSNSRSEMNVSTLELGDSALYLCASSLDGGAGTEAFFGQGTRLTVV.